The source of this T cell receptor beta chain is a study of T cells in Graves' hyperthyroidism and ophthalmopathy. CDR1 and CDR2 (germline): SNHLY, FYNNEI. This CDR3 contains 15 residues. V lost 5 bases to trimming and J lost 7 bases; unmatched junction nucleotides: 7. Researchers amplified the TCR beta CDR3 regions from RNA transcripts. An initial round of RT-PCR targeting the TCR CDR3 relied on the HTBI primer set. One entry per CDR3 protein, called by TCRdb with MiXCR from the multiplex PCR reads. The sample records hundreds of thousands of distinct CDR3 sequences, 25% being singletons. This clonotype was seen repeatedly, ten times or more.

The sequenced sample consisted of blood. The TCR originated in a man in his forties or fifties with Graves' hyperthyroidism. The rearrangement joins TRBV2 to TRBJ2-1, with 11 nucleotides matching TRBD2. In nucleotides, the CDR3 is TGTGCCAGCAGTTCCGGGACTAGCGGCGGGAATGAGCAGTTCTTC. Protein sequence: CASSSGTSGGNEQFF.